These 30 T cell receptor beta chains originate from one sample sequenced in a study of blood T cell repertoires in COVID-19. Sequencing was performed with immunoSEQ multiplex PCR; in TCRdb, only in-frame clones are kept and a portion is missing. The repertoire holds 150,000 to 200,000 clones, about 88% seen once, with roughly 9% in the top ten. The specimen sequenced was PBMCs or T cells enriched from blood (not recorded which). Receptors originate from a woman aged 18-29 years who had recovered from COVID-19.

The chain has TRBV7-8 and TRBJ2-2; 7 bases match TRBD1. Germline trimming cut 5 bases from V and 2 bases from J; bases unmatched to any gene: 14. The length of the CDR3 is 18 residues. Looked up from germline, CDR1 is SGHVS and CDR2 is FQNEAQ. The CDR3 region is CASSEGARATLNTGELFF. CDR3 nucleotide sequence: TGTGCCAGCAGCGAGGGGGCTAGGGCGACCCTTAACACCGGGGAGCTGTTTTTT.

This clone was seen only once. The CDR3 DNA reads TGTGCCAGCAGCTTACTTGGGACAGGGGGGGAAAAACTGTTTTTT. Protein sequence: CASSLLGTGGEKLFF. J is TRBJ1-4 and V is TRBV11-2; TRBD1 matches at 11 bases. CDR1 and CDR2 (germline): SGHAT, FQNNGV. Unmatched junction bases numbered 4, after V lost 2 bases and J lost 8 bases. The CDR3 runs to 15 residues. The whole variable domain, remainder taken from reference TRBV11-2 and TRBJ1-4, is EAGVAQSPRYKIIEKRQSVAFWCNPISGHATLYWYQQILGQGPKLLIQFQNNGVVDDSQLPKDRFSAERLKGVDSTLKIQPAKLEDSAVYLCASSLLGTGGEKLFFGSGTQLSVL.

This chain uses TRBV4-1 with TRBJ1-2; 7 nucleotides align to TRBD1. This CDR3 region has 18 residues. Germline V gene lookup returns CDR1 MGHRA and CDR2 YSYEKL. V gave up 4 bases and J gave up 2 bases; unmatched junction bases: 16. Written as DNA, the CDR3 is TGCGCCAGCAGCCCTAAGGGGGACAGCCCCCACCGGAACTATGGCTACACCTTC. Residues: CASSPKGDSPHRNYGYTF.

The V call is TRBV27, the J call TRBJ2-7, with TRBD1 identical over 7 bases. From germline, CDR1 is MNHEY and CDR2 SMNVEV (reference sequence). V shed 5 bases and J 2 bases; nucleotides not matched to a gene: 6. The CDR3 contains 14 residues. The CDR3 loop is CASSPPGQPYEQYF. The CDR3 DNA follows: TGTGCCAGCAGTCCCCCGGGACAGCCCTACGAGCAGTACTTC.

The chain links TRBV27 to TRBJ1-1, with D perhaps TRBD1 (5 bases). The CDR3 length is 14 residues. CDR1 is MNHEY and CDR2 is SMNVEV in the germline V gene (reference sequence). V was cut by 5 bases and J by 1 base, with 11 bases left in between. CDR3 coding DNA: TGTGCCAGCAGTCCACGGGGGGGGAACACTGAAGCTTTCTTT. Its translation: CASSPRGGNTEAFF.

The chain combines TRBV24-1 with TRBJ1-2; D is perhaps TRBD1 (6 bases). Per germline, CDR1 KGHDR and CDR2 SFDVKD. V lost 4 bases, J lost 6 bases, and 17 bases lay in between. The CDR3 has 15 residues. The CDR3 coding sequence is TGTGCCACCAGTGAACCCGGGACACCTACCCATGGCTACACCTTC. It encodes CATSEPGTPTHGYTF.

DNA of the CDR3: TGTGCCAGCAGTTTCCCGCAGGGGGCGCGATACGAGCAGTACTTC. Its protein is CASSFPQGARYEQYF. The chain combines TRBV28 with TRBJ2-7; 8 bases fit TRBD1. V lost 3 bases to trimming and J lost 4 bases; unmatched junction nucleotides: 8. Germline V gene data show CDR1 as MDHEN and CDR2 as SYDVKM. The CDR3 extends over 15 amino acids.

This chain's CDR3 is CASSIGTENEQYF. In DNA form, the CDR3 reads TGTGCCAGTAGTATTGGGACAGAAAACGAGCAGTACTTC. The rearrangement uses TRBV19 and TRBJ2-7, with TRBD1 matching over 7 bases. V shed 3 bases, J shed 5 bases, and the junction held 4 bases outside the gene matches. Germline V CDR1 and CDR2: LNHDA, SQIVND (reference sequence). The CDR3 contains 13 residues.

The DNA of the CDR3 is TGTGCCAGCACCTCCGACAGGGGCGACACTGAAGCTTTCTTT. Its protein is CASTSDRGDTEAFF. The chain couples TRBV25-1 to TRBJ1-1; 8 bases are a match to TRBD1. Per germline, CDR1 MGHDK and CDR2 SYGVNS. The CDR3 consists of 14 residues. V was clipped by 7 bases and J by 3 bases; unmatched bases: 7.

This chain uses TRBV19 with TRBJ2-7; perhaps TRBD2 as D (6 bases). This CDR3 region has 14 residues. Per germline, CDR1 LNHDA and CDR2 SQIVND (reference sequence). Trimming stripped 3 bases from V and 6 bases from J, with 15 bases between. Here the CDR3 DNA reads TGTGCCAGTAGTATCGGGAGTGGAAGTTTCGAGCAGTACTTC. Its protein product is CASSIGSGSFEQYF.

The chain uses TRBV7-2 and TRBJ1-2; 9 bases align to TRBD1. Germline V lookup: CDR1 SGHTA, CDR2 FQGNSA. This CDR3 has 18 amino acids. V dropped 5 bases and J dropped 1; count of bases not matched to a gene: 14. The CDR3 region is CASSPEAPGTGSNYGYTF. In DNA form, the CDR3 reads TGTGCCAGCAGCCCAGAGGCCCCCGGGACAGGGAGTAACTATGGCTACACCTTC.

The table lists this clone with a few counts. V usage is TRBV7-9 and J usage is TRBJ1-5; TRBD1 agrees at 8 bases. This CDR3 is 19 amino acids long. The J segment lost 2 bases and the V segment lost 5 bases, leaving 17 bases of the junction unmatched. Germline CDR1 reads SEHNR; CDR2 reads FQNEAQ (reference sequence). The chain's CDR3 is CASSQGRTGRVIGNQPQHF. CDR3 coding DNA: TGTGCCAGCAGCCAAGGGAGGACAGGGCGGGTGATAGGCAATCAGCCCCAGCATTTT.

The rearrangement uses TRBV5-6 and TRBJ1-2, with TRBD1 identical over 7 bases. CDR3 size: 14 residues. Unmatched junction bases numbered 2, after V lost 3 bases and J lost 0 bases. Germline V gene sequence: CDR1 SGHDT, CDR2 YYEEEE. CDR3 bases: TGTGCCAGCAGCTCAGGGACAGCTAACTATGGCTACACCTTC. Residues: CASSSGTANYGYTF.

The chain employs TRBV4-2 and TRBJ2-1; D is uncertain. This CDR3 region has 15 residues. The germline V gene encodes CDR1 LGHNA and CDR2 YNFKEQ. V lost 4 bases and J lost 0, with 10 bases in between. The CDR3 reads CASSRTVSSYNEQFF. The CDR3 coding sequence is TGTGCCAGCAGCCGAACGGTAAGCTCCTACAATGAGCAGTTCTTC.

The chain joins TRBV5-1 to TRBJ2-2; D possibly corresponds to TRBD1 (6 bases). V was cut by 1 base and J by 2 bases, with 12 bases left in between. The CDR3 extends over 16 amino acids. Per the germline V gene, CDR1 is SGHRS and CDR2 is YFSETQ. The CDR3 DNA is TGCGCCAGCAGCTTGCTACAGGGAAGAAACACCGGGGAGCTGTTTTTT. Translation: CASSLLQGRNTGELFF. Full variable domain (missing parts from reference TRBV5-1 and TRBJ2-2): KAGVTQTPRYLIKTRGQQVTLSCSPISGHRSVSWYQQTPGQGLQFLFEYFSETQRNKGNFPGRFSGRQFSNSRSEMNVSTLELGDSALYLCASSLLQGRNTGELFFGEGSRLTVL.

This clone came up a few times. V and J are TRBV10-3 and TRBJ1-5; D possibly corresponds to TRBD1 (5 bases). This CDR3 region has 14 residues. Trimming removed 3 bases at V and 5 bases at J, with 11 bases between. Germline CDR1 is ENHRY and CDR2 is SYGVKD. DNA of the CDR3: TGTGCCATCAGTGATGGGGCGCCCTATCAGCCCCAGCATTTT. Its translation is CAISDGAPYQPQHF.

The rearrangement joins TRBV15 to TRBJ1-2; D gene unclear. V was clipped by 0 bases and J by 3 bases, with 8 bases between them. The CDR3 is 14 residues long. Germline V gene sequence: CDR1 LNHNV, CDR2 YYDKDF (reference sequence). This CDR3 is CATSRDLTYYGYTF. CDR3 nucleotide sequence: TGTGCCACCAGCAGAGATCTAACTTACTATGGCTACACCTTC.

The genes are TRBV6-5 and TRBJ2-7; 12 bases agree with TRBD1. The CDR3 runs to 13 residues. With 10 bases clipped from V and 6 bases from J, the junction kept 7 bases outside the gene matches. Germline assignment: CDR1 MNHEY and CDR2 SVGAGI. The DNA for the CDR3 is TGTGCCACCCGGGACAGGGGGCCTTTCGAGCAGTACTTC. Its protein is CATRDRGPFEQYF.

The V call is TRBV27, the J call TRBJ1-2; tentatively, D is TRBD1 (5 bases). Trimming removed 5 bases from V and 8 bases from J, with 15 bases in between. CDR1 MNHEY and CDR2 SMNVEV come from the germline V gene (reference sequence). The CDR3 has 13 residues. The CDR3 loop reads CASSPRFQGGYTF. In DNA form, the CDR3 reads TGTGCCAGCAGTCCAAGGTTTCAGGGAGGCTACACCTTC.

The chain couples TRBV7-9 to TRBJ1-3, with D possibly being TRBD1 (5 bases). V was trimmed by 2 bases and J by 7 bases, leaving 9 bases between them. The CDR3 totals 13 residues. The germline gives CDR1 SEHNR, CDR2 FQNEAQ (reference sequence). CDR3 sequence (DNA): TGTGCCAGCAGCTTACAGGGCCGGAACACCATATATTTT. Its protein is CASSLQGRNTIYF.

V is TRBV9 and J is TRBJ1-2, with 9 bases that match TRBD1. Germline loops: CDR1 SGDLS, CDR2 YYNGEE. This CDR3 contains 15 residues. After removal of 3 bases from V and 7 bases from J, the junction contained 10 bases not matched to a gene. In nucleotides, the CDR3 is TGTGCCAGCAGCGGACAACAGGGGGCATTAGGTGGCTACACCTTC. Translating it yields CASSGQQGALGGYTF.

This chain uses TRBV7-2 with TRBJ2-2; 7 nucleotides agree with TRBD1. V dropped 5 bases and J dropped 6; count of bases not matched to a gene: 9. Germline lookup yields CDR1 SGHTA and CDR2 FQGNSA. CDR3 size: 15 residues. The CDR3 coding sequence is TGTGCCAGCAGCCTATATACAGGGGTTCCCGGGGAGCTGTTTTTT. It is translated as CASSLYTGVPGELFF.

V gene TRBV3-1 (or the pseudogene TRBV3-2) combines with J gene TRBJ2-3; weak D call: TRBD2 (5 bases). The germline V and J ends were trimmed by 0 bases and 1 base, with 14 bases remaining between them. This CDR3 is 17 amino acids long. Germline lookup yields CDR1 LGHDT and CDR2 YNNKEL (reference sequence). The CDR3 DNA sequence: TGTGCCAGCAGCCAAGACCTGGGAGCAGGCGGCACAGATACGCAGTATTTT. This codes for CASSQDLGAGGTDTQYF.

V usage is TRBV28 and J usage is TRBJ1-5; 9 bases fit TRBD1. The V gene's germline CDR1 is MDHEN and CDR2 SYDVKM. The CDR3 sequence is 12 residues long. V shed 11 bases and J 7 bases; nucleotides not matched to a gene: 6. The CDR3 DNA reads TGTGCCGGCGGGACAGGGAGGCAGCCCCAGCATTTT. Translating gives CAGGTGRQPQHF.

The chain links TRBV19 to TRBJ2-7; 7 bases line up with TRBD1. J lost 3 bases, V lost 1 base, and 6 bases had no gene match. Germline values: CDR1 LNHDA, CDR2 SQIVND (reference sequence). There are 15 residues in the CDR3. Here the CDR3 DNA reads TGTGCCAGTAGTATAGCAACCGGGACAGACTACGAGCAGTACTTC. Amino acid sequence: CASSIATGTDYEQYF.

This clone was counted a single time. The chain joins TRBV10-3 to TRBJ1-1, with TRBD1 as a possible D gene (5 bases). Germline V gene data show CDR1 as ENHRY and CDR2 as SYGVKD. This CDR3 has 12 amino acids. The ends were cut back, 6 bases at V and 5 bases at J, with 10 bases in the middle. The CDR3 DNA reads as TGTGCCATCAGGGGGGGAAGTACTGAAGCTTTCTTT. It encodes CAIRGGSTEAFF.

The rearrangement uses TRBV4-1 and TRBJ2-1; 12 positions agree with TRBD2. With V trimmed by 4 bases and J by 8 bases, 15 bases remained unmatched. In germline, CDR1 is MGHRA, CDR2 YSYEKL. The CDR3 spans 18 residues. The CDR3 loop reads CASSPKNVRASGGDEQFF. In nucleotides, the CDR3 is TGCGCCAGCAGCCCCAAGAACGTGCGGGCTAGCGGGGGGGATGAGCAGTTCTTC.

The chain employs TRBV5-1 and TRBJ1-1; D not resolved. Germline CDR1 reads SGHRS; CDR2 reads YFSETQ. This CDR3 contains 14 residues. V was trimmed by 1 base and J by 1 base, leaving 8 bases between them. Here the CDR3 reads CASSLLLENTEAFF. The CDR3 DNA reads as TGCGCCAGCAGCTTGCTACTAGAGAACACTGAAGCTTTCTTT. The full variable domain, completed using reference TRBV5-1 and TRBJ1-1, is KAGVTQTPRYLIKTRGQQVTLSCSPISGHRSVSWYQQTPGQGLQFLFEYFSETQRNKGNFPGRFSGRQFSNSRSEMNVSTLELGDSALYLCASSLLLENTEAFFGQGTRLTVV.

J is TRBJ1-6 and V is TRBV7-2; 7 bases line up with TRBD1. The CDR3 contains 15 residues. Looked up from germline, CDR1 is SGHTA and CDR2 is FQGNSA. J gave up 7 bases and V 6 bases, and 9 bases lay outside the gene matches. The CDR3 loop reads CASSLRQGGNSPLHF. In nucleotides, the CDR3 is TGTGCCAGCAGTCTGAGACAGGGTGGAAATTCACCCCTCCACTTT.

The J gene is TRBJ1-1, the V gene TRBV4-3, with no clear D. Germline V gene data show CDR1 as LGHNA and CDR2 as YSLEER. The CDR3 runs to 15 residues. V was trimmed by 2 bases and J by 7 bases, leaving 17 bases between them. In nucleotides, the CDR3 is TGCGCCAGCAGCCAAAACGGGGTTGCGTCAGGTGAAGCTTTCTTT. This gives the protein CASSQNGVASGEAFF.